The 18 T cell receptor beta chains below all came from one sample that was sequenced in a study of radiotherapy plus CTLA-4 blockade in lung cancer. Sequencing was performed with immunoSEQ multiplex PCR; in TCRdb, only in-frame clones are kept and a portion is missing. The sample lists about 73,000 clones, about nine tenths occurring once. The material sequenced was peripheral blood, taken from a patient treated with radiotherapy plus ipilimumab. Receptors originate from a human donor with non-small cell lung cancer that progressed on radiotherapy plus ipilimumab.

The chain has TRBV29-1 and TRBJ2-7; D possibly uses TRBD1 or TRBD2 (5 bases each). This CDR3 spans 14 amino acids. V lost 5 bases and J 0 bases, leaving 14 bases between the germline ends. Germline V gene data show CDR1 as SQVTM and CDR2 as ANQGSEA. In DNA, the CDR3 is TGCAGCGTTTACGTCTGGGGGAGCTCCTACGAGCAGTACTTC. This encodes CSVYVWGSSYEQYF.

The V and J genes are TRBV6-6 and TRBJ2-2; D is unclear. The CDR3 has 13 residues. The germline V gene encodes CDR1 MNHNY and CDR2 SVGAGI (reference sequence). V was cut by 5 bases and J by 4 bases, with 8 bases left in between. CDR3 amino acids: CASSQWGTGELFF. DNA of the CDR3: TGTGCCAGCAGTCAATGGGGCACCGGGGAGCTGTTTTTT.

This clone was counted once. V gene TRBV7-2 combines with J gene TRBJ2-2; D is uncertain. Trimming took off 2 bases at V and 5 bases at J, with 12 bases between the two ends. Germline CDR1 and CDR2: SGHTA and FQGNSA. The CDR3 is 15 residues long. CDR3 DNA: TGTGCCAGCAGCTTAAGCTCCGCTGTGACCGGGGAGCTGTTTTTT. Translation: CASSLSSAVTGELFF.

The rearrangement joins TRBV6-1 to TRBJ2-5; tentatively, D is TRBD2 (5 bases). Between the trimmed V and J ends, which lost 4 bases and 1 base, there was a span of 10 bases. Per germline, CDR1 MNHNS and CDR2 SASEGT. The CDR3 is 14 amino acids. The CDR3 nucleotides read TGTGCCAGCAGTGGGAGGAGAGGCCAAGAGACCCAGTACTTC. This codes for CASSGRRGQETQYF.

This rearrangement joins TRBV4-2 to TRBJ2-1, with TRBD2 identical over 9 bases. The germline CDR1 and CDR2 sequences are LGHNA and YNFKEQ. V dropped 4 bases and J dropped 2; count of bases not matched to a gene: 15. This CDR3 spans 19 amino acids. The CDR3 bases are TGTGCCAGCAGCCTCAACCGACGACTAGCGGAGAGCGCCTACAATGAGCAGTTCTTC. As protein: CASSLNRRLAESAYNEQFF.

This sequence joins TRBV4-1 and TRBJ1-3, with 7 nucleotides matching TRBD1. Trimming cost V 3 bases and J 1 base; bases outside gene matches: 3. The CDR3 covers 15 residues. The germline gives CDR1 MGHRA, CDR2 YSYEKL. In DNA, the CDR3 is TGCGCCAGCAGCCAGCAGACAGGGTCTGGAAACACCATATATTTT. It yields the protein CASSQQTGSGNTIYF.

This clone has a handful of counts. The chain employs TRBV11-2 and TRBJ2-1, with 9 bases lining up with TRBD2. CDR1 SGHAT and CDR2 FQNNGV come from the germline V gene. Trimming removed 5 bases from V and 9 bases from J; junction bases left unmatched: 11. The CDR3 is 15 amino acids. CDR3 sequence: CASSPGSGSGGEQFF. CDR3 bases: TGTGCCAGCAGCCCGGGTAGCGGGAGCGGCGGTGAGCAGTTCTTC.

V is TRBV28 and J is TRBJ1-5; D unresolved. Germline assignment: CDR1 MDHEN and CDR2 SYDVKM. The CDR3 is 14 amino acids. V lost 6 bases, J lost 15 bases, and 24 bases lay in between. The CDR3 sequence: CASSPASEVRLWHF. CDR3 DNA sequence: TGTGCCAGCAGCCCCGCATCGGAGGTAAGGTTATGGCATTTT.

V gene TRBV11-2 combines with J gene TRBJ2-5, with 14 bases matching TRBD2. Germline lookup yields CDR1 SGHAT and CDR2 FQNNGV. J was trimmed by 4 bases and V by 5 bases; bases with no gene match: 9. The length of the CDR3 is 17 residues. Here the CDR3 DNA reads TGTGCCAGCAGCCCGGGACTAGCGGGAGTATGGGTAGAGACCCAGTACTTC. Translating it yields CASSPGLAGVWVETQYF. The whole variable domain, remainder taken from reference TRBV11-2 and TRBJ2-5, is EAGVAQSPRYKIIEKRQSVAFWCNPISGHATLYWYQQILGQGPKLLIQFQNNGVVDDSQLPKDRFSAERLKGVDSTLKIQPAKLEDSAVYLCASSPGLAGVWVETQYFGPGTRLLVL.

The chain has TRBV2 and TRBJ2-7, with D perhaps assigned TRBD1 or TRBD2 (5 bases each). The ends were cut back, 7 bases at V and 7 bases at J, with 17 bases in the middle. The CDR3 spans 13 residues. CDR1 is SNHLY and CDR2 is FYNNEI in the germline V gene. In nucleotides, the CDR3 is TGTGCCAGCACCGGGACGGAAATTGGGGAGCAGTACTTC. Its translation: CASTGTEIGEQYF.

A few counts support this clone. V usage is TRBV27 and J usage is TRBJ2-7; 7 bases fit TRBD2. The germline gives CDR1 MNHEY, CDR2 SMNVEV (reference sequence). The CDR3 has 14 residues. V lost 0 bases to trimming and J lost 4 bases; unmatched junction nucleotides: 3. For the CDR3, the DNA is TGTGCCAGCAGTTTATCGGGGGGGGGTTACGAGCAGTACTTC. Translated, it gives CASSLSGGGYEQYF.

The DNA of the CDR3 is TGTGCCAGCAGTGAAACCCCCCAGCGGGAGGTTTACGTC. The encoded protein is CASSETPQREVYV. V is TRBV6-1 and J is TRBJ2-7, with 9 positions matching TRBD2. Germline loops: CDR1 MNHNS, CDR2 SASEGT. The CDR3 has 13 residues. The V and J ends lost 2 bases and 13 bases, in that order; junction bases with no gene match: 9.

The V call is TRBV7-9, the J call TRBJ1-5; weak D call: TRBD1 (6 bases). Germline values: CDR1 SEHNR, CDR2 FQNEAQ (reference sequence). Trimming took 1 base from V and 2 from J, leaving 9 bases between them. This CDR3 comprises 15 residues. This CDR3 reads CASSLVGGGNQPQHF. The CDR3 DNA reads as TGTGCCAGCAGCTTAGTAGGGGGAGGCAATCAGCCCCAGCATTTT.

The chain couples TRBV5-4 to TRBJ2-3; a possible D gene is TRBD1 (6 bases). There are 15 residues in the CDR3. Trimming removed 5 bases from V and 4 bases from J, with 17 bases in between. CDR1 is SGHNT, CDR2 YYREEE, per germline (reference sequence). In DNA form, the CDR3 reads TGTGCCAGCAGAATCGACAGGAACAGAGCAGATACGCAGTATTTT. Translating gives CASRIDRNRADTQYF.

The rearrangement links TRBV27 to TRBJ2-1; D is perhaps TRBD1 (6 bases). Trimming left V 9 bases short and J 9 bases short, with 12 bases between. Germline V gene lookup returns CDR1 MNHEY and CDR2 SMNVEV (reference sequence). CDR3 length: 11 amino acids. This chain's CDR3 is CASRGGVEQFF. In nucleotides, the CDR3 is TGTGCCAGTCGAGGGGGAGTTGAGCAGTTCTTC.

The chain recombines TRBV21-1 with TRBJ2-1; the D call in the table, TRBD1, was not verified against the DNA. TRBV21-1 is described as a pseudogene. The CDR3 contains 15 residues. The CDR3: CASSNRDRGENEQFF. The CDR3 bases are TGTGCCAGCAGCAACCGGGACAGGGGTGAAAATGAGCAGTTCTTC.

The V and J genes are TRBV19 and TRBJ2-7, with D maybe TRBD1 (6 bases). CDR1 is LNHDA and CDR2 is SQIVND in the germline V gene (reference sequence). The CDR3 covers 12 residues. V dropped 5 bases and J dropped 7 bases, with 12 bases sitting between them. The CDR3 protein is CASSLRGGEQYF. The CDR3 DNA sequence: TGTGCCAGTAGTCTCAGGGGCGGGGAGCAGTACTTC.

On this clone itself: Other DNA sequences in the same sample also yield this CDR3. CDR3 DNA sequence: TGCGCCAGCAGCCAACCGGGACCGCGAGAGACCCAGTACTTC. This encodes CASSQPGPRETQYF. The chain has TRBV4-1 and TRBJ2-5; D could derive from TRBD1 or TRBD2 (5 bases each). CDR1 MGHRA and CDR2 YSYEKL come from the germline V gene. Trimming left V 2 bases short and J 4 bases short, with 11 bases between. The CDR3 spans 14 residues.